The rows below give T cell receptor beta chains drawn from one sample of a study of cytomegalovirus exposure and HLA in healthy donors. Profiled with immunoSEQ multiplex PCR; TCRdb holds only in-frame clones, not every one. Of about 130,000 clones listed, around 73% are singletons. Sequencing used PBMCs. Source of these receptors: a man in his 60s in good health and CMV-seropositive. Each CDR3 is given with its conserved first and last residue. A D gene is named only where the DNA matches it firmly. Size tells how often a clone was seen (once, few, many) or the class of an expanded clone, and some rows leave it out.

V gene	J gene	clone size	D gene	CDR3 DNA	CDR3 protein
TRBV27	TRBJ1-6	NA	NA	TGTGCCAGCAGTGAGATTGATAATTCACCCCTCCACTTT	CASSEIDNSPLHF
TRBV5-4	TRBJ2-1	NA	TRBD1	TGTGCCAGCAGCCCCCCGGGACAGGGACACAATGAGCAGTTCTTC	CASSPPGQGHNEQFF
TRBV29-1	TRBJ1-2	NA	NA	TGCAGCGTTGAATCAGTAGGCAGACTCTATGGCTACACCTTC	CSVESVGRLYGYTF
TRBV5-1	TRBJ2-1	NA	NA	TGCGCCAGCAGCCAGCTGTCGACAGGTTCCTACAATGAGCAGTTCTTC	CASSQLSTGSYNEQFF
TRBV6-5	TRBJ2-7	NA	TRBD1	TGTGCCAGCAGCCTCGACAGGGCCTTGGTCTACGAGCAGTACTTC	CASSLDRALVYEQYF
TRBV10-3	TRBJ1-1	NA	NA	TGTGCCATCGGGGGGGGCCCCATGAACACTGAAGCTTTCTTT	CAIGGGPMNTEAFF
TRBV4-1	TRBJ1-5	NA	NA	TGCGCCAGCAGCCAAGGGCTCAGGGCTGGCAATCAGCCCCAGCATTTT	CASSQGLRAGNQPQHF
TRBV12-2	TRBJ1-5	NA	NA	TGTGCAAGTCGCCCCACAGGGGGGAATAGCAATCAGCCCCAGCATTTT	CASRPTGGNSNQPQHF
TRBV19	TRBJ1-1	NA	NA	TGTGCCAGTAGCCTGGGGCCTAGAAGCGAAGCTTTCTTT	CASSLGPRSEAFF
TRBV11-3	TRBJ2-7	NA	NA	TGTGCCAGCAGCTTAGGTCAGGGAACCGAGCAGTACTTC	CASSLGQGTEQYF
TRBV6-1	TRBJ2-1	NA	NA	TGTGCCAGCAGTGATATCGGGCAGGGGAGTGAGCAGTTCTTC	CASSDIGQGSEQFF
TRBV2	TRBJ2-7	NA	NA	TGTGCCAGCAGTGAAGGGAATCGGGGCTCCTACGAGCAGTACTTC	CASSEGNRGSYEQYF
TRBV19	TRBJ2-7	NA	TRBD2	TGTGCCAGTAGTTTTAGCGGGGGGTCCTACGAGCAGTACTTC	CASSFSGGSYEQYF
TRBV19	TRBJ2-1	once	NA	TGTGCCAGTAGTATAGGAACCCTCGAGCACAATGAGCAGTTCTTC	CASSIGTLEHNEQFF
TRBV6-5	TRBJ2-4	few	NA	TGTGCCAGCAGTTACTCGTACTTCGACATTCAGTACTTC	CASSYSYFDIQYF
TRBV11-2	TRBJ1-2	NA	TRBD1	TGTGCCAGCAGCTTGACGACAGGGGTCATCTATGGCTACACCTTC	CASSLTTGVIYGYTF
TRBV7-2	TRBJ2-1	NA	TRBD2	TGTGCCAGCAGTAGACTAGCGGGGGTCGCTTACAATGAGCAGTTCTTC	CASSRLAGVAYNEQFF
TRBV5-6	TRBJ1-4	NA	NA	TGTGCCAGCAGCTTGGGGGGTAGGGGAAAACTGTTTTTT	CASSLGGRGKLFF
TRBV5-1	TRBJ2-3	NA	TRBD2	TGCGCCAGCAGCCTCTTCGGGACTAGCGGGGAGAAGCAGTATTTT	CASSLFGTSGEKQYF
TRBV29-1	TRBJ2-3	NA	TRBD2	TGCAGCGTTGAAGGCCTCCACTCTGGGGGGGGTGGCACAGATACGCAGTATTTT	CSVEGLHSGGGGTDTQYF
TRBV27	TRBJ2-7	NA	TRBD1	TGTGCCAGCAGTTTATCTCCTGGCAGGGGGTCCCCCTACGAGCAGTACTTC	CASSLSPGRGSPYEQYF
TRBV5-1	TRBJ2-7	NA	NA	TGCGCCAGCAGCATGTCTAGCTCTTCAGGCACCTACGAGCAGTACTTC	CASSMSSSSGTYEQYF
TRBV5-1	TRBJ2-2	NA	NA	TGCGCCAGCAGCTCGCAATCCGGGACATCGAACACCGGGGAGCTATTTTTT	CASSSQSGTSNTGELFF
TRBV27	TRBJ2-2	NA	NA	TGTGCCAGCAGTTTTTTGGTGGGGGGGGGCATGGCCGGGGAGCTGTTTTTT	CASSFLVGGGMAGELFF
TRBV30	TRBJ1-5	NA	TRBD1	TGTGCCTGGGCCGGGACAGGGGGGAATCAGCCCCAGCATTTT	CAWAGTGGNQPQHF
TRBV2	TRBJ1-5	NA	TRBD1	TGTGCCAGCAGGGAAAATACAGGGGGGCAGCCCCAGCATTTT	CASRENTGGQPQHF
TRBV19	TRBJ2-7	NA	TRBD1	TGTGCCAGTAGTATGACAGGGTGGTACGAGCAGTACTTC	CASSMTGWYEQYF
TRBV5-1	TRBJ1-1	NA	NA	TGCGCCAGCAGCAGAACAGGGTTCACTGAAGCTTTCTTT	CASSRTGFTEAFF
TRBV7-9	TRBJ2-5	few	NA	TGTGCCAGCAGCGGGAGCGGTCGGGAGACCCAGTACTTC	CASSGSGRETQYF
TRBV9	TRBJ2-1	NA	NA	TGTGCCAGCAGCGTTTCTGGGAGGCTCAATGAGCAGTTCTTC	CASSVSGRLNEQFF
TRBV6-5	TRBJ2-3	NA	NA	TGTGCCAGCAGGTCCCCCGGGACAGATACGCAGTATTTT	CASRSPGTDTQYF
TRBV28	TRBJ2-5	NA	TRBD1	TGTGCCAGCAATCAGGGGGTGGGTCAAGAGACCCAGTACTTC	CASNQGVGQETQYF
TRBV5-1	TRBJ2-3	once	TRBD2	TGCGCCAGCAGCCAGGGGACTAGCGGGGATACGCAGTATTTT	CASSQGTSGDTQYF
TRBV9	TRBJ1-1	NA	NA	TGTGCCAGCAGCGTCGAACCGCAGGGATGGAGGAACACTGAAGCTTTCTTT	CASSVEPQGWRNTEAFF
TRBV9	TRBJ1-2	NA	NA	TGTGCCAGCAGCGTAGCCCCAGGGAACTATGGCTACACCTTC	CASSVAPGNYGYTF
TRBV5-1	TRBJ1-4	NA	NA	TGCGCCAGCAGCTCCGGTGCAACTAATGAAAAACTGTTTTTT	CASSSGATNEKLFF
TRBV5-1	TRBJ1-1	NA	TRBD1	TGCGCCAGCAGCTTGGCCGCGGGACAGGGGACCTTCCAGGGGGCTTTCTTT	CASSLAAGQGTFQGAFF
TRBV7-2	TRBJ2-7	NA	NA	TGTGCCAGCAGCCTCGAGCGGGACAATACCTACGAGCAGTACTTC	CASSLERDNTYEQYF
TRBV28	TRBJ2-2	NA	NA	TGTGCCAGCAGTTTATTGGGGGCGCGAGCCGGGGAGCTGTTTTTT	CASSLLGARAGELFF
TRBV2	TRBJ1-5	NA	TRBD1	TGTGCCAGCAACTTGGGACAGGGGGACAATCAGCCCCAGCATTTT	CASNLGQGDNQPQHF
TRBV2	TRBJ2-3	NA	TRBD1	TGTGCCAGCAGGTCAGGGGGCGAGGAGACAGATACGCAGTATTTT	CASRSGGEETDTQYF
TRBV4-1	TRBJ1-2	few	NA	TGCGCCAGCAGCCAAGGTGAGGGGGACTATGGCTACACCTTC	CASSQGEGDYGYTF
TRBV28	TRBJ2-2	NA	NA	TGTGCCAGCAGTCCCCGCAGGGGTAACACCGGGGAGCTGTTTTTT	CASSPRRGNTGELFF
TRBV19	TRBJ1-2	once	NA	TGTGCCAGTAGAAGGGGCTATGGCTACACCTTC	CASRRGYGYTF
TRBV5-4	TRBJ2-3	once	NA	TGTGCCAGCAGCCCGAGGGGGGGATCTCAAAATACGCAGTATTTT	CASSPRGGSQNTQYF
TRBV5-1	TRBJ2-5	few	NA	TGCGCCAGCAGCTTGAAGTTGGCAGGAGAGACCCAGTACTTC	CASSLKLAGETQYF
TRBV7-8	TRBJ2-3	NA	TRBD2	TGTGCCAGCAGCAAGGGACTAGCGGTCCAACATACGCAGTATTTT	CASSKGLAVQHTQYF
TRBV5-1	TRBJ1-4	medium-sized	NA	TGCGCCAGCGGAGTCGGCACTAATGAAAAACTGTTTTTT	CASGVGTNEKLFF
TRBV7-2	TRBJ1-2	NA	NA	TGTGCCAGCAGCTTAATGTCAGGGGATAGTAGTGGCTACACCTTC	CASSLMSGDSSGYTF
TRBV11-3	TRBJ2-5	NA	TRBD2	TGTGCCAGCAGCTTCGGCGGGGGGGCCCGTGAGACCCAGTACTTC	CASSFGGGARETQYF
TRBV30	TRBJ1-1	few	TRBD1	TGTGCCTGGAAGAGACAGGGTTTGACTGAAGCTTTCTTT	CAWKRQGLTEAFF
TRBV19	TRBJ1-4	NA	NA	TGTGCCAGTAGTTCGAGAGATCCGGGACACAATATTGCAACTAATGAAAAACTGTTTTTT	CASSSRDPGHNIATNEKLFF